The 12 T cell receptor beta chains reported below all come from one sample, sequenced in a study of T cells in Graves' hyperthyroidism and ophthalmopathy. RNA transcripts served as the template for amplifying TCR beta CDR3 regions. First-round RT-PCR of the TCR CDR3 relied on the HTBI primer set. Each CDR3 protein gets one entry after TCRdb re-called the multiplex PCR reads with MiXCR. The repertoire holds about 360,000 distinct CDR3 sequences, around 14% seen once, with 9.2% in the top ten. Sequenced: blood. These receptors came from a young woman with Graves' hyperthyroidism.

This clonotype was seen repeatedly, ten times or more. This chain's CDR3 is CAWIGTQDEKLFF. CDR3 DNA: TGTGCCTGGATAGGGACACAGGACGAAAAACTGTTTTTT. The chain is built from TRBV30 and TRBJ1-4; possibly TRBD1 for D (6 bases). The germline V gene encodes CDR1 GTSNPN and CDR2 SVGIG (reference sequence). Trimming removed 4 bases at V and 8 bases at J, with 14 bases between. This CDR3 is 13 amino acids long. Filled out from reference TRBV30 and TRBJ1-4, the complete variable domain reads SQTIHQWPATLVQPVGSPLSLECTVEGTSNPNLYWYRQAAGRGLQLLFYSVGIGQISSEVPQNLSASRPQDRQFILSSKKLLLSDSGFYLCAWIGTQDEKLFFGSGTQLSVL.

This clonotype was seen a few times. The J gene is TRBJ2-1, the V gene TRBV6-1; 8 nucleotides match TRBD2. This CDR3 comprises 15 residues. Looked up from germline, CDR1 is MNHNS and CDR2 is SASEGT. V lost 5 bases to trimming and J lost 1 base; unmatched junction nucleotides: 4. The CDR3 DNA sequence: TGTGCCAGCAGTACTACTAGCGGTTCCTACAATGAGCAGTTCTTC. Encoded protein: CASSTTSGSYNEQFF.

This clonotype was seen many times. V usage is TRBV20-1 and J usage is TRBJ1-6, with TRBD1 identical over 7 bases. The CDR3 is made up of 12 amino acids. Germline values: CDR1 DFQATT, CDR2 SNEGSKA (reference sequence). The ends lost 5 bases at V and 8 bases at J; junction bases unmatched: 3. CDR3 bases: TGCAGTGCTGGGGACAGCGATTCACCCCTCCACTTT. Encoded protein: CSAGDSDSPLHF.

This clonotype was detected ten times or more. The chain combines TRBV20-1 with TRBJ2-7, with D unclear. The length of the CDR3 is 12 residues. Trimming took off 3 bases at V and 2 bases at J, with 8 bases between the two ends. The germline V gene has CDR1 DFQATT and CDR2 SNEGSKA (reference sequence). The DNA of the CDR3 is TGCAGTGCTAGCTCGCGGCCCTACGAGCAGTACTTC. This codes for CSASSRPYEQYF.

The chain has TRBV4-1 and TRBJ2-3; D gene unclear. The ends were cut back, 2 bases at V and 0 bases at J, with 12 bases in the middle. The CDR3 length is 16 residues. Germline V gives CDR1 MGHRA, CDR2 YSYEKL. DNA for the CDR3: TGCGCCAGCAGCCAACCCCGAACGCCTAGCACAGATACGCAGTATTTT. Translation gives CASSQPRTPSTDTQYF.

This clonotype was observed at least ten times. The chain's CDR3 is CASCPIAGGYNEQFF. The CDR3 region has the DNA TGTGCCAGTTGCCCCATAGCGGGAGGGTACAATGAGCAGTTCTTC. V gene TRBV6-1 combines with J gene TRBJ2-1; 11 positions agree with TRBD2. The length of the CDR3 is 15 residues. V dropped 9 bases and J dropped 4; count of bases not matched to a gene: 8. Germline V gene sequence: CDR1 MNHNS, CDR2 SASEGT.

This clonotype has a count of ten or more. CDR3 region: CASSSRDRGNSPLHF. DNA for the CDR3: TGTGCCAGCAGCTCCCGGGACAGGGGGAATTCACCCCTCCACTTT. This chain connects TRBV11-1 to TRBJ1-6, with TRBD1 matching over 11 bases. This CDR3 is built from 15 residues. Unmatched junction bases numbered 3, after V lost 4 bases and J lost 7 bases. From germline, CDR1 is SGHAT and CDR2 FQDESV (reference sequence).

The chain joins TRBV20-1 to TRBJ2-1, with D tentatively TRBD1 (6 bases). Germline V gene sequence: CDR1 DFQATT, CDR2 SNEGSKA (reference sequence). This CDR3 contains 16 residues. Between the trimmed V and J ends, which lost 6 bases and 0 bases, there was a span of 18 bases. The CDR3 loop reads CSAAPIGGPSYNEQFF. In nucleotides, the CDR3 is TGCAGTGCCGCTCCAATAGGGGGTCCCTCCTACAATGAGCAGTTCTTC.

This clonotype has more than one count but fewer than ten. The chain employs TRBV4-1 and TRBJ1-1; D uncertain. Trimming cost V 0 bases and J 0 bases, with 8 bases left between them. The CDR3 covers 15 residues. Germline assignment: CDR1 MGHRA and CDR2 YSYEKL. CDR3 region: CASSQEIRLNTEAFF. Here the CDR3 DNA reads TGCGCCAGCAGCCAAGAAATCCGGTTGAACACTGAAGCTTTCTTT.

CDR3 coding DNA: TGTGCCAGCAGTTACCGGGACGGTAGCAATCAGCCCCAGCATTTT. It is translated as CASSYRDGSNQPQHF. The chain joins TRBV6-9 to TRBJ1-5; D is perhaps TRBD1 (5 bases). V was clipped by 3 bases and J by 0 bases, with 9 bases between them. Per the germline V gene, CDR1 is MNHGY and CDR2 is SVAAGI. This CDR3 has 15 amino acids.

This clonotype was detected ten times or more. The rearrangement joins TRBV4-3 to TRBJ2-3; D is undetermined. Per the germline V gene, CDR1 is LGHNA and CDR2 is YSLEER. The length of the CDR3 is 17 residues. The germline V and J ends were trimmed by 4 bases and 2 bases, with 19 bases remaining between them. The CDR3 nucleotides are TGCGCCAGCAGCCCATACACCCTGCTCGGGTACACAGATACGCAGTATTTT. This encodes CASSPYTLLGYTDTQYF.

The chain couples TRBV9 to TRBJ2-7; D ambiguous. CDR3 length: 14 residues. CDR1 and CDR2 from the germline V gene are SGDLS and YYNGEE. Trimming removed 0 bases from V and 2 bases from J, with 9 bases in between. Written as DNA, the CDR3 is TGTGCCAGCAGCGTAGCACTGGGGACCTACGAGCAGTACTTC. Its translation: CASSVALGTYEQYF.